Listed here is a single T cell receptor beta chain. Its antigen target is currently unknown. Base-call qualities are not available, and no considerably larger clone is one nucleotide away. The library was made by the immunoSEQ multiplex PCR assay. For the multiplex PCR, a mixture combining 60 forward primers for TCR Vbeta segments and 13 reverse primers for TCR Jbeta segments was used. The CDR3 region of rearranged TCR beta genes was amplified from genomic DNA with a multiplex PCR assay. The Illumina HiSeq System was used to sequence the amplified TCR beta libraries as 87-base-pair reads. The study's own analysis went as follows. A later analysis tallied some 79 million unique TCR beta chains across the roughly 610 repertoires, and around 10 million of those chains were shared by two or more donors. Raw reads were error-corrected and collapsed into unique sequences with a nearest-neighbor algorithm that merged closely related sequences to remove PCR and sequencing errors. To assign V, D and J gene segments, CDR3 sequences were aligned to IMGT reference sequences. For a sequence to be retained, at least a six-nucleotide match to both a V gene segment and a J gene segment was required. Rearrangements were classified as productive when the CDR3 lacked stop codons and remained in frame with V and J, and all other rearrangements were classified as non-productive. CDR3 was defined by IMGT convention, running from the second conserved V-encoded cysteine to the conserved J-encoded phenylalanine. The earlier analysis of a few hundred of the donors excluded sequences that lacked an unambiguous match to a single V gene segment. In an earlier analysis of approximately 590 of the donors, a V segment was called functional when productive rearrangements were above 56.7%, and segregating when the standard deviation between donors exceeded 5%. A statistical classification framework was built to diagnose cytomegalovirus status from the catalog of TCR beta chain sequences. V and J gene assignment, in a later analysis, came from comparing TCR nucleotide sequences with IMGT/GENE-DB human TR gene sequences. The TCRdist pipeline was used in a later analysis to assign CDR3 sequences and most-parsimonious VDJ recombination scenarios. In a later analysis, each TCR beta chain was defined by its CDR3 amino acid sequence together with its V-gene family, and reads lacking a unique V-gene family were excluded. A later analysis removed several hundred highly shared, low-generation-probability nucleotide sequences to deal with suspected cross-contamination and a sequencing artifact. In a later analysis, a clonal expansion index for each public chain was calculated from normalized within-repertoire ranks of inferred template counts. Generation probabilities in a later analysis came from a VDJ recombination model fitted to out-of-frame rearrangements, and those results were checked against IGoR. Hypergeometric tests were used in a later analysis to score TCR-TCR, TCR-HLA and TCR-CMV co-occurrence, with a repertoire-size bias correction applied to the TCR pairs. To estimate false discovery rates, a later analysis permuted the HLA or CMV assignments 20 times. A later analysis grouped co-occurring TCRs with DBSCAN, adding TCRdist sequence similarity when clustering within HLA-allele-positive subsets. Co-occurrence clustering excluded repertoires with fewer than 30,000 or more than 120,000 public chains, plus five with anomalous nucleotide sharing. Entries here come from immuneACCESS through TCRdb and include only in-frame sequences with V and J called. Some clones fail to appear in such tables; in the studies checked, an unresolved V gene covers under half of the shortfall, and the cause of the remainder is unknown. V and J calls and clone size are copied from that table; D and trimming were computed from the DNA. The sample yields about 150,000 clones; 60% to 85% were counted once. The top ten constitute 5.5% to 7.5% of the sample.

These data belong to a study of cytomegalovirus exposure and HLA in healthy donors (dated by TCRdb to the late 2010s). For the study in its entirety: In an earlier analysis of about 560 of the donors, 250 to 350 Gb of sequence data and 90 million to 120 million unique TCR beta sequences from about 180 million T cells were reported. Among about 390 genotyped donors of the cohort, an average of roughly 240,000 unique TCR beta nucleotide sequences were sequenced per donor, roughly 20% of them non-productive. A later analysis re-examined previously published TCR beta repertoires from 610 or so donors and added high-resolution HLA genotyping to investigate patterns of TCR occurrence. HLA typing included class I and class II loci at four-digit resolution. Alongside the repertoire data, information on donor age, sex, ethnicity and CMV serostatus was compiled. Typing coverage varied by locus: 629-630 donors for A, B, C, DRB1 and DQB1; under 550 for DQA1; about 600 for DPA1; more than 450 for DPB1. To predict cytomegalovirus infection status, the study brought together high-throughput TCR immunosequencing, statistical association of individual TCRs with disease status, and machine learning. About 5 DR-DQ haplotypes were handled as single units for association and clustering, since linkage in the cohort was strong. An earlier analysis of 450 to 750 of the donors used high-throughput TCR beta sequencing to judge whether each TCR beta V gene segment behaved as functional or pseudogenic. Roughly 300 gigabases of sequencing data and tens of millions of unique TCR sequences made up an early release that covered 500 to 700 HLA-typed donors. The study was designed to test whether signatures of past pathogen exposure could be identified by cataloging public T cell receptors. Of the roughly 410 genotyped donors, roughly 76% were placed in the genetic ancestry cluster associated with self-reported Caucasian donors. Rather than drawing on any new phenotypic data, the later analysis identified candidate immune exposures from TCR beta sequences and the way those sequences occurred across donors. Using immunosequencing, the study profiled T cell repertoires from 666 subjects and related those repertoires to cytomegalovirus serostatus. All discovery cohort repertoires had been generated on a single sequencing platform. A later genetic analysis took genome-wide SNP genotypes for about three fifths of the 666 donors and used that subset as a discovery cohort. Besides the first cohort of 666 subjects, a separate validation cohort made up of 120 different subjects was used.

Study-wide conclusions, independent of this receptor: Because counts were too low, 15 or so rarely observed V segments, including chromosome 9 orphons, were excluded from the earlier analysis of several hundred of the donors. Sequencing depth was assumed to be roughly uniform across donors in the presence/absence analyses, though that assumption may not hold. Immune exposure information for the cohort was limited to CMV serostatus. A group of highly shared sequence variants was considered likely to be a technical artifact of the sequencing pipeline. Assigning TCR associations to individual alleles was difficult when HLA alleles, especially DR and DQ, strongly co-occurred. Most CMV-associated TCR beta chains appeared to be HLA-restricted in a later analysis, and the HLA associations seemed to be driven largely by CMV exposure. A few of the identified cytomegalovirus-associated TCR beta chains were confirmed in vitro to be specific for cytomegalovirus antigens. Because HLA typing was unavailable for some donors at each locus, only the typed subset was used in association tests. Across donors, most TCR sequences were observed very rarely, whereas some public TCRs were present in many individuals. In a later analysis, TCR association rates were found to vary across HLA loci, with the most associated TCRs seen for DRB1 alleles and the fewest for HLA-C alleles. The authors suggested that the approach could potentially be extended to other disease states and immunological phenotypes. In both the original and validation cohorts, the classifier was reported to diagnose cytomegalovirus status with high specificity and sensitivity. Specific HLA alleles were associated with 15,000 to 20,000 TCR beta sequences at a false discovery rate of 0.05 in a later analysis. In a later genetic analysis, a missense DCLRE1C variant was associated with V-gene and J-gene trimming of TCR beta chains, and the association was replicated in an independent cohort. A later genetic analysis reported fewer N-insertions in productive TCRs among donors in an Asian-associated ancestry cluster than the approximately 700-donor mean. Linkage disequilibrium might explain the correlated functional status among segregating V segments, but an unknown experimental factor could not be ruled out. The study gave a list of more than 150 TCR beta chains associated with cytomegalovirus. A later analysis reported that several top co-occurrence clusters appeared linked to parvovirus B19, influenza, CMV and Epstein-Barr virus. A further reported finding was that TCR beta sequences accurately predicted the HLA-A and HLA-B alleles for most subjects in the first cohort. This cohort had only TCR beta chains sequenced, and the lack of alpha or paired-chain data limited which features could be detected. In a later analysis, HLA-associated TCR beta chains were found to be more clonally expanded and to have lower generation probabilities than equally common non-associated chains. In an earlier analysis of 587 of the donors, most TCR beta V segments appeared in productive rearrangements about 90% or about 30% of the time, broadly matching IMGT annotations.

The cohort was made up of 650 to 700 healthy bone marrow donors. At the time of sampling, all cohort members were nominally healthy, though unrecorded immune exposures were likely present. The donor was CMV seropositive and belonged to the group of 250 to 300 seropositive cohort members. A peripheral blood sample was collected from each donor, and TCR beta sequencing was performed on peripheral blood mononuclear cells. The Qiagen DNeasy Blood Extraction Kit was used to extract genomic DNA from the blood cell samples. Source material: PBMCs. This receptor was taken from a woman between 40 and 50 years old in good health and CMV-seropositive.

The CDR3 amino acid sequence is: CASTVSGANVLTF. The sequenced DNA is TGTGCCAGTACCGTATCTGGGGCCAACGTCCTGACTTTC. This receptor chain uses TRBV19 and TRBJ2-6, with the D gene uncertain. CDR1 and CDR2 are read off the germline V gene (reference sequence) as LNHDA and SQIVND. V loses 7 bases of germline sequence and J loses 1 base, and the interval between the two ends is 5 bases. From cysteine to phenylalanine, the CDR3 is 13 amino acids long. The only DNA kept is the CDR3, 39 bases in frame from the first base.